The rows below give T cell receptor beta chains drawn from one sample of a study of technical replicates of blood from four donors. TCRdb's table, derived via immunoSEQ multiplex PCR, lists solely in-frame clones and lacks some. Altogether 50,000 to 80,000 clones are present, roughly 90% being singletons, with the ten largest covering 4.6%. The sample consisted of PBMCs. The receptors shown here come from a human donor in good health. Some clones in this sample may be carry-over from other donors' samples. The CDR3 runs from the conserved cysteine through the conserved F or W.

V: TRBV4-3
J: TRBJ1-2
CDR3: CASSQVHGQTFLYGYTF

V: TRBV27
J: TRBJ2-2
CDR3: CASSSSGRTYTGELFF

V: TRBV6-6
J: TRBJ2-3
CDR3: CASRPSGRPTDTQYF

V: TRBV2
J: TRBJ2-5
CDR3: CASSDVGIGEETQYF

V: TRBV19
J: TRBJ2-3
CDR3: CASSIMRGDTQYF

V: TRBV2
J: TRBJ2-1
CDR3: CASRKSGDGHNEQFF

V: TRBV5-1
J: TRBJ1-2
CDR3: CASSLGGTGVTSYGYTF

V: TRBV4-3
J: TRBJ2-2
CDR3: CASSQYRSTGELFF

V: TRBV7-2
J: TRBJ2-5
CDR3: CASSPRLAGARGETQYF

V: TRBV27
J: TRBJ1-3
CDR3: CASKEATSGNTIYF

V: TRBV7-7
J: TRBJ2-3
CDR3: CASSPTSSPDTQYF

V: TRBV6-4
J: TRBJ2-3
CDR3: CASSAGAGDTQYF

V: TRBV19
J: TRBJ1-4
CDR3: CASSTTEGEKLFF

V: TRBV7-3
J: TRBJ2-6
CDR3: CASSLGPGAGANVLTF

V: TRBV9
J: TRBJ1-5
CDR3: CASSEDDRGPGQPQHF

V: TRBV19
J: TRBJ2-7
CDR3: CASSTGQGAYEQYF

V: TRBV6-5
J: TRBJ2-7
CDR3: CASSSSGTGLHEQYF

V: TRBV7-9
J: TRBJ2-7
CDR3: CASSRQPGQRAEQYF

V: TRBV5-1
J: TRBJ2-1
CDR3: CASSRQGYTYNEQFF

V: TRBV5-1
J: TRBJ2-7
CDR3: CASSLIPGTEYEQYF

V: TRBV29-1
J: TRBJ1-1
CDR3: CSVTQGLNTEAFF

V: TRBV15
J: TRBJ2-7
CDR3: CATSRDGGGYEQYF

V: TRBV13
J: TRBJ2-3
CDR3: CASSLGLAGITDTQYF

V: TRBV6-1
J: TRBJ1-5
CDR3: CASSRGGQGNQPQHF

V: TRBV5-5
J: TRBJ1-1
CDR3: CASRLKMGAGNTEAFF

V: TRBV9
J: TRBJ2-3
CDR3: CASSLPGGGADTQYF

V: TRBV19
J: TRBJ1-2
CDR3: CASNPGTGHGYTF

V: TRBV19
J: TRBJ2-3
CDR3: CASSIRGTSGGSTDTQYF

V: TRBV19
J: TRBJ1-1
CDR3: CASRQRLGSSTEAFF

V: TRBV12-5
J: TRBJ2-5
CDR3: CASGLVTETQYF

V: TRBV18
J: TRBJ2-5
CDR3: CASSPGTTQETQYF

V: TRBV27
J: TRBJ1-1
CDR3: CASSSERGTEAFF

V: TRBV4-3
J: TRBJ2-2
CDR3: CASSQDYGPGGTGELFF

V: TRBV7-2
J: TRBJ2-2
CDR3: CASSLTGGTGELFF

V: TRBV6-5
J: TRBJ2-4
CDR3: CASRGWTSGEYF

V: TRBV2
J: TRBJ2-7
CDR3: CASTESRFEQYF

V: TRBV14
J: TRBJ2-7
CDR3: CASSQDLGVVYEQYF

V: TRBV6-1
J: TRBJ2-7
CDR3: CASSEEGAYEQYF

V: TRBV7-9
J: TRBJ1-1
CDR3: CASSQVGGREAFF

V: TRBV4-1
J: TRBJ2-1
CDR3: CASSQPGRALFVEQFF

V: TRBV5-1
J: TRBJ1-2
CDR3: CASSLEGPQGDYGYTF

V: TRBV18
J: TRBJ1-1
CDR3: CASSPQNGGNTEAFF

V: TRBV19
J: TRBJ1-2
CDR3: CASTPPGEGGGNYGYTF

V: TRBV5-1
J: TRBJ2-7
CDR3: CASSSSTGGTGEQYF

V: TRBV7-9
J: TRBJ2-7
CDR3: CASSLIGGNEQYF